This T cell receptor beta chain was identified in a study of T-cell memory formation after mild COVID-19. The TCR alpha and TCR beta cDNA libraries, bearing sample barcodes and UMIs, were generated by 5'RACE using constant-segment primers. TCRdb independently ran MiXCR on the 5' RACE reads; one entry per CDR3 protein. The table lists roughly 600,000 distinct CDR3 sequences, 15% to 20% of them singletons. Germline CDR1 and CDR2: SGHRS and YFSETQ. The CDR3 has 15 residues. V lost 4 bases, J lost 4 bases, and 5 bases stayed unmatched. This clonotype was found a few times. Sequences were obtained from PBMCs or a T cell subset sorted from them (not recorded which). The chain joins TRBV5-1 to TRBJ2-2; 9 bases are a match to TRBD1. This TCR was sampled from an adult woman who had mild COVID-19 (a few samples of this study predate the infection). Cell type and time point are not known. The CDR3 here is CASSRTGATTGELFF. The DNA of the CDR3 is TGCGCCAGCAGCCGGACAGGGGCGACCACCGGGGAGCTGTTTTTT.